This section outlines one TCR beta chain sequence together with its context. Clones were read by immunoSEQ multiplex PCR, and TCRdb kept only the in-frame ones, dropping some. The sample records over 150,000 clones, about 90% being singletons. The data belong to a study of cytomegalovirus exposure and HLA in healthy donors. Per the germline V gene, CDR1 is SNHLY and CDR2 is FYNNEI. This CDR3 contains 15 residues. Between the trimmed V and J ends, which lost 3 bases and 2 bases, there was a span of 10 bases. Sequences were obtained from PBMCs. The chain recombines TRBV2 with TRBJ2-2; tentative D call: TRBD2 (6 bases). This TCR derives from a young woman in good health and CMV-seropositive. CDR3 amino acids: CASSEASANTGELFF. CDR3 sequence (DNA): TGTGCCAGCAGTGAGGCTAGCGCTAACACCGGGGAGCTGTTTTTT.